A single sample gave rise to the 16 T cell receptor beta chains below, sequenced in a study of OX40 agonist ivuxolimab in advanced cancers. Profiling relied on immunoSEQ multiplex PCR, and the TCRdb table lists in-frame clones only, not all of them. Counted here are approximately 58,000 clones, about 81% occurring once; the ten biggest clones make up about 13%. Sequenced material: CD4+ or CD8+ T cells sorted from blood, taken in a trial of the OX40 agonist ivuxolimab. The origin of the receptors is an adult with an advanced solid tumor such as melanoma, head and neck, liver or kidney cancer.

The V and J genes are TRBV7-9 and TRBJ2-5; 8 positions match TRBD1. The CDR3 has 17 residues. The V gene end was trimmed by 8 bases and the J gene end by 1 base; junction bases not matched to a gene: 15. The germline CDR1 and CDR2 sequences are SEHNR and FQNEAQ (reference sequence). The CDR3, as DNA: TGTGCCAGCGCTCAACCCACCCGGGACAGGTCCCAAGAGACCCAGTACTTC. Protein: CASAQPTRDRSQETQYF.

DNA of the CDR3: TGTGCCAGCAGTCCCCGACAGGGGCTGGGAAACACCATATATTTT. It encodes CASSPRQGLGNTIYF. The chain has TRBV6-5 and TRBJ1-3, with 8 bases that match TRBD1. Trimming took 5 bases from V and 4 from J; bases not matched to a gene: 7. The CDR3 extends over 15 amino acids. The germline V gene encodes CDR1 MNHEY and CDR2 SVGAGI.

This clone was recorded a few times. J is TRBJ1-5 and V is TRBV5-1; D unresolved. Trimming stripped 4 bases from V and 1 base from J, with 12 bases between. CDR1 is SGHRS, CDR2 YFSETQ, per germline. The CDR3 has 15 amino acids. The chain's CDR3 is CASSPRGGSNQPQHF. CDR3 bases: TGCGCCAGCAGCCCCCGGGGTGGGAGCAATCAGCCCCAGCATTTT. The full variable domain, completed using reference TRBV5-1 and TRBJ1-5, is KAGVTQTPRYLIKTRGQQVTLSCSPISGHRSVSWYQQTPGQGLQFLFEYFSETQRNKGNFPGRFSGRQFSNSRSEMNVSTLELGDSALYLCASSPRGGSNQPQHFGDGTRLSIL.

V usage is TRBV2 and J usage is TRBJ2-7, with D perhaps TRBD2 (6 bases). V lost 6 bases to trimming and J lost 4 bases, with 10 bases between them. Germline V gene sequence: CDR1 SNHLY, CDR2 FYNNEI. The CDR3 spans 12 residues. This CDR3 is CASSLAEYEQYF. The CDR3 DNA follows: TGTGCCAGCAGCTTAGCGGAATACGAGCAGTACTTC.

CDR3 coding DNA: TGTGCCAGCAGCTTGCAAGCGGGAGGTTGGTTCGAGCAGTACTTC. Its protein is CASSLQAGGWFEQYF. The chain recombines TRBV5-8 with TRBJ2-7; 9 bases match TRBD2. CDR1 and CDR2 from the germline V gene are SGHTS and YDEGEE. Germline trimming cut 1 base from V and 6 bases from J; bases unmatched to any gene: 8. This CDR3 region has 15 residues.

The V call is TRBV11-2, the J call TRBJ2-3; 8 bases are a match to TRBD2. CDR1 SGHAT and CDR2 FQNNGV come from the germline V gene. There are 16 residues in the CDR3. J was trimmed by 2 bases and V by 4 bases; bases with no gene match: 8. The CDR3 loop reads CASSSSLAALTDTQYF. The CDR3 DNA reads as TGTGCCAGCAGCTCGTCACTAGCGGCCCTCACAGATACGCAGTATTTT.

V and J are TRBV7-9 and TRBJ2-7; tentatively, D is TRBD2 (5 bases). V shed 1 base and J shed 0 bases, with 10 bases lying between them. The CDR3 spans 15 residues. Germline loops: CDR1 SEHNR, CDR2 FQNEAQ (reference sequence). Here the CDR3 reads CASSLDAGVSYEQYF. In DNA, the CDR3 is TGTGCCAGCAGCTTAGATGCGGGCGTCTCCTACGAGCAGTACTTC.

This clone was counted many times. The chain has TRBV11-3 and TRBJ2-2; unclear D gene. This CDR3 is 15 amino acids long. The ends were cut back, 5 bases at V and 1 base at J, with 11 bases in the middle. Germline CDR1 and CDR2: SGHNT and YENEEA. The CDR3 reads CASSPRRGNTGELFF. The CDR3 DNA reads TGTGCCAGCAGCCCCCGTCGCGGGAACACCGGGGAGCTGTTTTTT.

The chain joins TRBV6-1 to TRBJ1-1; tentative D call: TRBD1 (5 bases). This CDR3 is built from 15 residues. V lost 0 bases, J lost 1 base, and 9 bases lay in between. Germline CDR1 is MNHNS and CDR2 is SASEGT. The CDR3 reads CASSEAPGRNTEAFF. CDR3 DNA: TGTGCCAGCAGTGAAGCCCCAGGGAGGAACACTGAAGCTTTCTTT.

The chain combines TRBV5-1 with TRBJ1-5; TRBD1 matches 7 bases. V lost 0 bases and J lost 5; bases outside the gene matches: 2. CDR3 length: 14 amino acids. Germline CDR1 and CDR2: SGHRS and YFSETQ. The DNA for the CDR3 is TGCGCCAGCAGCTTGGGACAGGGCGATCAGCCCCAGCATTTT. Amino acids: CASSLGQGDQPQHF.

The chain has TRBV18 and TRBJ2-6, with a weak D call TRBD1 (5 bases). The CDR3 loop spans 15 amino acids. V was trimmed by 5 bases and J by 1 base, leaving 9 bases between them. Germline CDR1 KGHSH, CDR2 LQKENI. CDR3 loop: CASSTDRSGANVLTF. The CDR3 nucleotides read TGTGCCAGCTCAACCGACAGATCTGGGGCCAACGTCCTGACTTTC.

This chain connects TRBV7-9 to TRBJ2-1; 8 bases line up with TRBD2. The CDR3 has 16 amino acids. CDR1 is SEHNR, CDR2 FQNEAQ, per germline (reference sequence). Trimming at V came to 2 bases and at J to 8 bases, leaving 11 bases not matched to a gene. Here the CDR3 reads CASSLTAGGLHHEQFF. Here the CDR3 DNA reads TGTGCCAGCAGCTTAACCGCGGGAGGTCTTCATCATGAGCAGTTCTTC.

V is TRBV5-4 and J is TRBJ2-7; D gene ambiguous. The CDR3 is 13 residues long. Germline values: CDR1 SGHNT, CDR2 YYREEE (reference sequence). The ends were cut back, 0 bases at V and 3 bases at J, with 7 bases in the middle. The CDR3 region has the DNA TGTGCCAGCAGCTTGGGGAACAGCTACGAGCAGTACTTC. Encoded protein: CASSLGNSYEQYF.

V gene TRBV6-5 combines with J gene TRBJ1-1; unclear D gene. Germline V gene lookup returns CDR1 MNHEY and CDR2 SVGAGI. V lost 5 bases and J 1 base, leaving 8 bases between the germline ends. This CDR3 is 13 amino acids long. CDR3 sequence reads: CASSEGRNTEAFF. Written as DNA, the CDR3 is TGTGCCAGCAGTGAAGGAAGGAACACTGAAGCTTTCTTT.

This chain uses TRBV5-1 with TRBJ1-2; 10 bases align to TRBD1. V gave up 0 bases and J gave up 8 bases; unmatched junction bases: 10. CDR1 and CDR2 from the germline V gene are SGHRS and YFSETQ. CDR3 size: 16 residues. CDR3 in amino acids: CASSLGLTGGAEGYTF. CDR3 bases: TGCGCCAGCAGCTTGGGTCTGACAGGGGGCGCGGAAGGCTACACCTTC.

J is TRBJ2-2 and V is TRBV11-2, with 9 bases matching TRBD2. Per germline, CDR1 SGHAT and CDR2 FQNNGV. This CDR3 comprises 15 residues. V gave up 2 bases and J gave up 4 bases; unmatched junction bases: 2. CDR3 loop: CASSLRGRVTGELFF. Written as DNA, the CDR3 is TGTGCCAGCAGCTTACGCGGGAGGGTCACCGGGGAGCTGTTTTTT.